One and the same sample provided the 28 T cell receptor beta chains below, sequenced in a study of blood T cell repertoires in COVID-19. Only in-frame clones appear in the TCRdb table, and some are missing; sequencing was by immunoSEQ multiplex PCR. The sample carries approximately 210,000 clones, about nine tenths recorded once. The specimen sequenced was peripheral blood. These receptor sequences come from a man aged 35-49 years with acute or convalescent COVID-19.

V usage is TRBV11-3 and J usage is TRBJ2-1, with TRBD2 as a possible D gene (7 bases). The CDR3 contains 14 residues. Trimming stripped 3 bases from V and 6 bases from J, with 12 bases between. Germline-derived CDR1 and CDR2 are SGHNT and YENEEA. The CDR3 nucleotides read TGTGCCAGCAGCTTTGCGGGGGCCGGCAATGAGCAGTTCTTC. Translation gives CASSFAGAGNEQFF. The full variable domain, in which reference TRBV11-3 and TRBJ2-1 provide the parts outside the CDR3, is EAGVVQSPRYKIIEKKQPVAFWCNPISGHNTLYWYLQNLGQGPELLIRYENEEAVDDSQLPKDRFSAERLKGVDSTLKIQPAELGDSAVYLCASSFAGAGNEQFFGPGTRLTVL.

This clone appeared once. The V and J genes are TRBV5-1 and TRBJ1-2; D is unclear. Trimming pared 0 bases from V and 1 base from J, leaving 10 bases between. This CDR3 has 15 amino acids. CDR1 is SGHRS and CDR2 is YFSETQ in the germline V gene. In DNA form, the CDR3 reads TGCGCCAGCAGCTTGGAATTCCACAGTAACTATGGCTACACCTTC. Its translation is CASSLEFHSNYGYTF.

V is TRBV9 and J is TRBJ2-1; 10 nucleotides match TRBD2. Trimming took 4 bases from V and 8 from J; bases not matched to a gene: 9. The CDR3 consists of 15 residues. Germline assignment: CDR1 SGDLS and CDR2 YYNGEE. CDR3 in amino acids: CASSPSGSGPDEQFF. In nucleotides, the CDR3 is TGTGCCAGCAGCCCTAGCGGGAGTGGACCAGATGAGCAGTTCTTC.

The chain links TRBV2 to TRBJ2-3; TRBD1 agrees at 7 bases. In germline, CDR1 is SNHLY, CDR2 FYNNEI. The CDR3 length is 12 residues. V lost 4 bases and J lost 5; bases outside the gene matches: 0. The CDR3, as DNA: TGTGCCAGCAGTGGACAGGGAGATACGCAGTATTTT. Translating gives CASSGQGDTQYF.

This clone occurred a few times. This CDR3 is CASSRGQGGPKSFF. In DNA form, the CDR3 reads TGTGCCAGCAGCCGTGGACAGGGGGGGCCGAAATCTTTCTTT. The rearrangement uses TRBV7-8 and TRBJ1-1; 10 nucleotides agree with TRBD1. Trimming removed 5 bases from V and 12 bases from J; junction bases left unmatched: 12. From germline, CDR1 is SGHVS and CDR2 FQNEAQ. This CDR3 is 14 amino acids long.

V is TRBV2 and J is TRBJ1-6, with D hard to call. The CDR3 is made up of 14 amino acids. V lost 6 bases and J lost 8, with 14 bases in between. The germline V gene has CDR1 SNHLY and CDR2 FYNNEI. In DNA, the CDR3 is TGTGCCAGCAGCTTCGGAGGAACCTATTCACCCCTCCACTTT. It is translated as CASSFGGTYSPLHF.

The V call is TRBV14, the J call TRBJ1-1, with D unresolved. Trimming removed 8 bases at V and 1 base at J, with 14 bases between. The CDR3 runs to 14 residues. CDR1 SGHDN and CDR2 FVKESK come from the germline V gene. CDR3 DNA: TGTGCCAGCTCAGCCTCGGCGGGGAACACTGAAGCTTTCTTT. This translates into CASSASAGNTEAFF. The full variable domain, its missing parts supplied by reference TRBV14 and TRBJ1-1, is EAGVTQFPSHSVIEKGQTVTLRCDPISGHDNLYWYRRVMGKEIKFLLHFVKESKQDESGMPNNRFLAERTGGTYSTLKVQPAELEDSGVYFCASSASAGNTEAFFGQGTRLTVV.

The gene calls are TRBV27 and TRBJ2-7, with D possibly matching TRBD2 (6 bases). The CDR3 has 18 residues. Germline V lookup: CDR1 MNHEY, CDR2 SMNVEV (reference sequence). Trimming left V 1 base short and J 4 bases short, with 23 bases between. CDR3 DNA sequence: TGTGCCAGCAGTTTATTAAGTCGTTTGGGTCGGGGAGGATACGAGCAGTACTTC. Its protein product is CASSLLSRLGRGGYEQYF.

V and J are TRBV25-1 and TRBJ1-2; D not resolved. Germline V gene sequence: CDR1 MGHDK, CDR2 SYGVNS. Between the trimmed V and J ends, which lost 1 base and 7 bases, there was a span of 4 bases. This CDR3 region has 11 residues. The CDR3 DNA follows: TGTGCCAGCAGTGAATCTTCTGGCTACACCTTC. It yields the protein CASSESSGYTF.

The chain is built from TRBV30 and TRBJ2-7; weak D call: TRBD1 (7 bases). CDR1 is GTSNPN and CDR2 is SVGIG in the germline V gene (reference sequence). Trimming pared 4 bases from V and 2 bases from J, leaving 24 bases between. This CDR3 is 17 amino acids long. The CDR3 coding sequence is TGTGCCTGGACGGGGGACAACGACCGGGACAGACCCTACGAGCAGTACTTC. This sequence encodes CAWTGDNDRDRPYEQYF.

Only one count was recorded for this clone. The V gene is TRBV29-1, the J gene TRBJ2-1, with TRBD1 matching over 8 bases. CDR1 is SQVTM and CDR2 is ANQGSEA in the germline V gene. V trimming: 7 bases; J trimming: 3 bases; junction bases outside the gene matches: 8. The CDR3 covers 14 residues. The chain's CDR3 is CSAGRTGIYNEQFF. For the CDR3, the DNA is TGCAGCGCCGGCCGGACAGGGATCTACAATGAGCAGTTCTTC.

The V gene is TRBV19, the J gene TRBJ2-7, with 8 bases lining up with TRBD2. Germline V lookup: CDR1 LNHDA, CDR2 SQIVND (reference sequence). This CDR3 contains 15 residues. V shed 7 bases, J shed 2 bases, and the junction held 10 bases outside the gene matches. CDR3 sequence: CASTNSGNGPYEQYF. The CDR3 region has the DNA TGTGCCAGTACCAATAGCGGGAACGGGCCCTACGAGCAGTACTTC.

The chain joins TRBV9 to TRBJ2-1, with D possibly being TRBD2 (6 bases). V lost 4 bases, J lost 4 bases, and 15 bases lay in between. Germline CDR1 SGDLS, CDR2 YYNGEE. The CDR3 has 15 residues. The CDR3 DNA reads TGTGCCAGCAGCCGTGGGTCTAGCGAGTACAATGAGCAGTTCTTC. Translating it yields CASSRGSSEYNEQFF.

V usage is TRBV5-4 and J usage is TRBJ1-1; 9 nucleotides line up with TRBD1. Germline assignment: CDR1 SGHNT and CDR2 YYREEE (reference sequence). V dropped 2 bases and J dropped 0; count of bases not matched to a gene: 5. The CDR3 loop spans 16 amino acids. Here the CDR3 reads CASSLGTGFMNTEAFF. The CDR3 DNA follows: TGTGCCAGCAGCTTAGGGACAGGGTTTATGAACACTGAAGCTTTCTTT. Supplemented by reference TRBV5-4 and TRBJ1-1, the full variable domain reads ETGVTQSPTHLIKTRGQQVTLRCSSQSGHNTVSWYQQALGQGPQFIFQYYREEENGRGNFPPRFSGLQFPNYSSELNVNALELDDSALYLCASSLGTGFMNTEAFFGQGTRLTVV.

The chain employs TRBV30 and TRBJ2-7; maybe TRBD2 (6 bases). V was shortened by 3 bases and J by 2 bases, with 14 bases between the two germline ends. The germline CDR1 and CDR2 sequences are GTSNPN and SVGIG (reference sequence). This CDR3 is built from 14 residues. The CDR3 sequence: CAWSPGLLAYEQYF. DNA of the CDR3: TGTGCCTGGAGCCCGGGACTGTTGGCCTACGAGCAGTACTTC.

The CDR3 region has the DNA TGTGCCTGGAGGTTGGGGCGGGGCTACGAGCAGTACTTC. Its protein product is CAWRLGRGYEQYF. The V gene is TRBV30, the J gene TRBJ2-7; a possible D gene is TRBD2 (6 bases). This CDR3 contains 13 residues. Germline V gene sequence: CDR1 GTSNPN, CDR2 SVGIG (reference sequence). V lost 3 bases to trimming and J lost 3 bases, with 12 bases between them.

V gene TRBV29-1 combines with J gene TRBJ2-6; 10 bases line up with TRBD1. Unmatched junction bases numbered 5, after V lost 6 bases and J lost 0 bases. Germline CDR1 SQVTM, CDR2 ANQGSEA. The CDR3 extends over 16 amino acids. In DNA form, the CDR3 reads TGCAGCGTAGGGACAGGGGTTGCCTCTGGGGCCAACGTCCTGACTTTC. Translating it yields CSVGTGVASGANVLTF.

The chain couples TRBV5-4 to TRBJ2-1; possible D gene TRBD2, 5 bases. With 4 bases removed from V and 6 bases from J, the gap between germline ends came to 11 bases. CDR1 is SGHNT and CDR2 is YYREEE in the germline V gene (reference sequence). The CDR3 spans 13 residues. CDR3 sequence reads: CASSPVRGNEQFF. The CDR3 DNA is TGTGCCAGCAGCCCAGTTCGGGGCAATGAGCAGTTCTTC.

V gene TRBV14 combines with J gene TRBJ2-7, with D perhaps matching TRBD2 (5 bases). This CDR3 has 12 amino acids. Trimming left V 4 bases short and J 2 bases short, with 6 bases between. CDR1 is SGHDN and CDR2 is FVKESK in the germline V gene. This CDR3 reads CASSRTPYEQYF. The CDR3 DNA sequence: TGTGCCAGCAGCCGGACTCCCTACGAGCAGTACTTC.

This clone was observed a handful of times. V usage is TRBV2 and J usage is TRBJ1-2; 7 bases align to TRBD1. Germline CDR1 SNHLY, CDR2 FYNNEI. The CDR3 totals 15 residues. Losses at the gene ends were 2 bases for V and 4 bases for J; bases not matched to a gene: 7. CDR3 nucleotides: TGTGCCAGCAGTGAATCTGGCCAGGGGGGCTATGGCTACACCTTC. Amino acid sequence: CASSESGQGGYGYTF.

The V call is TRBV6-5, the J call TRBJ1-2; the match to TRBD1 covers 7 bases. The CDR3 totals 13 residues. J was trimmed by 4 bases and V by 7 bases; bases with no gene match: 6. Germline lookup yields CDR1 MNHEY and CDR2 SVGAGI. The CDR3 nucleotides read TGTGCCAGCACCACGGGACAGACCTATGGCTACACCTTC. Its protein product is CASTTGQTYGYTF.

V usage is TRBV7-2 and J usage is TRBJ2-3; 9 nucleotides match TRBD2. The CDR3 sequence is 19 residues long. Trimming cost V 0 bases and J 3 bases; bases outside gene matches: 13. In germline, CDR1 is SGHTA, CDR2 FQGNSA. CDR3 in DNA: TGTGCCAGCAGCTTAGCGTTCCCGAGCGGGAGGCTCTTAACAGATACGCAGTATTTT. Amino acids: CASSLAFPSGRLLTDTQYF. The complete variable domain, with remaining parts taken from reference TRBV7-2 and TRBJ2-3, reads GAGVSQSPSNKVTEKGKDVELRCDPISGHTALYWYRQSLGQGLEFLIYFQGNSAPDKSGLPSDRFSAERTGGSVSTLTIQRTQQEDSAVYLCASSLAFPSGRLLTDTQYFGPGTRLTVL.

Only one count was recorded for this clone. V and J are TRBV3-1 (or the pseudogene TRBV3-2) and TRBJ2-6, with TRBD1 matching over 7 bases. Trimming cost V 1 base and J 2 bases; bases outside gene matches: 11. The germline V gene has CDR1 LGHDT and CDR2 YNNKEL (reference sequence). The CDR3 has 19 residues. The CDR3 DNA follows: TGTGCCAGCAGCCAAGGTCAACCAGGGGGTTCAACTGGGGCCAACGTCCTGACTTTC. Encoded protein: CASSQGQPGGSTGANVLTF.

As regards this clone: Other DNA sequences in this sample translate to the same CDR3. This chain connects TRBV7-7 to TRBJ2-3; tentatively, D is TRBD1 (5 bases). CDR1 and CDR2 (germline): SSHAT, FNYEAQ (reference sequence). The CDR3 has 15 amino acids. The ends were cut back, 6 bases at V and 6 bases at J, with 19 bases in the middle. CDR3 sequence (DNA): TGTGCCAGCAGTTTAACCCTCGAAGGGGCGGATACGCAGTATTTT. Translating gives CASSLTLEGADTQYF.

The J gene is TRBJ2-7, the V gene TRBV5-1; 13 nucleotides align to TRBD2. CDR3 length: 16 amino acids. With 0 bases clipped from V and 2 bases from J, the junction kept 2 bases outside the gene matches. The germline CDR1 and CDR2 sequences are SGHRS and YFSETQ. The CDR3 region has the DNA TGCGCCAGCAGCTTGGGACTAGCGGGAGGCACCTACGAGCAGTACTTC. This gives the protein CASSLGLAGGTYEQYF. Combining the CDR3 with reference TRBV5-1 and TRBJ2-7 gives the whole variable domain KAGVTQTPRYLIKTRGQQVTLSCSPISGHRSVSWYQQTPGQGLQFLFEYFSETQRNKGNFPGRFSGRQFSNSRSEMNVSTLELGDSALYLCASSLGLAGGTYEQYFGPGTRLTVT.

This clone was detected a few times. This chain joins TRBV4-2 and TRBJ1-2, with 7 bases fitting TRBD1. Germline V lookup: CDR1 LGHNA, CDR2 YNFKEQ. The CDR3 has 15 amino acids. V was clipped by 4 bases and J by 2 bases; unmatched bases: 7. The CDR3 region is CASSPAGTVNYGYTF. For the CDR3, the DNA is TGTGCCAGCAGCCCAGCCGGGACAGTCAACTATGGCTACACCTTC.

The chain employs TRBV29-1 and TRBJ2-7; TRBD1 agrees at 7 bases. The CDR3 runs 13 residues. Germline CDR1 is SQVTM and CDR2 is ANQGSEA. V shed 3 bases and J 3 bases; nucleotides not matched to a gene: 5. The CDR3 loop is CSVEIQGYYEQYF. The CDR3 region has the DNA TGCAGCGTTGAGATACAGGGGTACTACGAGCAGTACTTC.

The gene calls are TRBV7-3 and TRBJ2-7; a weak D match, TRBD1 (6 bases). The CDR3 covers 14 residues. CDR1 is SGHTA and CDR2 is FQGTGA in the germline V gene. The V end lost 5 bases, the J end lost 3 bases, and 14 bases lay between the germline ends. The CDR3 region is CASSPGTLNYEQYF. As DNA, the CDR3 is TGTGCCAGCAGCCCCGGGACACTCAACTACGAGCAGTACTTC.